The 14 T cell receptor beta chains listed next were all sequenced from one sample in a study of T cells in Graves' hyperthyroidism and ophthalmopathy. Amplification of TCR beta CDR3 regions used RNA as the template. The HTBI primer set drove a first-round RT-PCR of the TCR CDR3. TCRdb redid the calling of the multiplex PCR reads with MiXCR, one entry per CDR3 protein. The repertoire includes under 400,000 distinct CDR3 sequences, 21% of them detected once, and over 40% sits in the top ten. Material for sequencing was blood. Receptor source: a woman in her fifties or sixties with Graves' hyperthyroidism.

This clonotype was seen many times. The J gene is TRBJ2-7, the V gene TRBV11-2; 9 positions match TRBD1. CDR1 is SGHAT and CDR2 is FQNNGV in the germline V gene. V was clipped by 5 bases and J by 4 bases; unmatched bases: 6. CDR3 length: 14 amino acids. The CDR3 here is CASSVGQGQYEQYF. The CDR3 nucleotides are TGTGCCAGCAGCGTTGGACAGGGGCAATACGAGCAGTACTTC.

This chain's CDR3 is CASNHRTNSYEQYF. The CDR3 DNA reads TGTGCCAGCAATCACCGGACTAACTCCTACGAGCAGTACTTC. The V call is TRBV6-2 or TRBV6-3, the J call TRBJ2-7, with D possibly TRBD2 on 6 matching bases. The CDR3 contains 14 residues. Deletions cut 7 bases from V and 0 bases from J, with 13 bases between. CDR1 is MNHEY and CDR2 is SVGEGT in the germline V gene.

Many counts were recorded for this clonotype. This chain connects TRBV29-1 to TRBJ2-1; 8 nucleotides line up with TRBD1. Germline trimming cut 4 bases from V and 4 bases from J; bases unmatched to any gene: 3. Germline CDR1 is SQVTM and CDR2 is ANQGSEA. The CDR3 has 13 residues. In DNA, the CDR3 is TGCAGCGTTGTGGGACAGGTATACAATGAGCAGTTCTTC. Its protein is CSVVGQVYNEQFF.

This clonotype was seen ten or more times. V is TRBV5-5 and J is TRBJ2-1; 9 positions match TRBD1. CDR3 length: 16 amino acids. Germline values: CDR1 SGHKS, CDR2 YYEKEE (reference sequence). The trim removed 5 bases at V and 10 bases at J, leaving 16 bases unmatched. CDR3 DNA sequence: TGTGCCAGCAGGGTGAAGGCCGGGACAGGGAGTCCGGAGCAGTTCTTC. It codes for CASRVKAGTGSPEQFF.

In regard to this clonotype: The conserved final phenylalanine or tryptophan is absent from the CDR3, which likely points to a read error. The J gene is TRBJ2-1, the V gene TRBV28; 7 nucleotides align to TRBD2. Unmatched junction bases numbered 7, after V lost 5 bases and J lost 3 bases. This CDR3 has 15 residues. Germline assignment: CDR1 MDHEN and CDR2 SYDVKM. In nucleotides, the CDR3 is TGTGCCAGCAGTGAAGCGGGACTGAACTACAATGAGCAGTTCCTC. Translation gives CASSEAGLNYNEQFL.

J is TRBJ2-7 and V is TRBV2; 15 nucleotides line up with TRBD2. CDR3 length: 15 residues. Germline V gene lookup returns CDR1 SNHLY and CDR2 FYNNEI. The junction had 2 bases not matched to a gene; V was cut back by 6 bases and J by 2 bases. CDR3 residues: CASSGTSGRTYEQYF. The CDR3 DNA reads TGTGCCAGCAGCGGGACTAGCGGGAGGACCTACGAGCAGTACTTC.

DNA of the CDR3: TGTGCCAGCAGTTTATGGCTTCGGGGAAAAGGAGCGGGAGGGTCCTCCTACGAGCAGTACTTC. As protein: CASSLWLRGKGAGGSSYEQYF. V gene TRBV28 combines with J gene TRBJ2-7, with TRBD2 matching over 10 bases. Germline trimming cut 0 bases from V and 0 bases from J; bases unmatched to any gene: 17. This CDR3 has 21 residues. Germline V CDR1 and CDR2: MDHEN, SYDVKM.

This clonotype was observed at least ten times. The chain uses TRBV7-3 and TRBJ2-1, with 7 bases identical to TRBD2. Germline trimming cut 1 base from V and 9 bases from J; bases unmatched to any gene: 9. The CDR3 contains 15 residues. Germline V gene sequence: CDR1 SGHTA, CDR2 FQGTGA. DNA for the CDR3: TGTGCCAGCAGCTTAAGGCTAGCGGAGAGGGCTGAGCAGTTCTTC. Translation: CASSLRLAERAEQFF.

V gene TRBV25-1 combines with J gene TRBJ2-7, with 8 positions matching TRBD1. With V trimmed by 3 bases and J by 7 bases, 5 bases remained unmatched. This CDR3 contains 13 residues. Germline assignment: CDR1 MGHDK and CDR2 SYGVNS. The CDR3 protein is CASSDRQGREQYF. The CDR3 DNA is TGTGCCAGCAGTGATAGACAGGGGAGGGAGCAGTACTTC.

There are many counts of this clonotype. The chain combines TRBV27 with TRBJ1-4; D ambiguous. V gave up 4 bases and J gave up 5 bases, with 8 bases separating them. Germline V gene data show CDR1 as MNHEY and CDR2 as SMNVEV (reference sequence). The CDR3 extends over 13 amino acids. The CDR3 bases are TGTGCCAGCAGTTCGTGGAACAATGAAAAACTGTTTTTT. This translates into CASSSWNNEKLFF.

The rearrangement links TRBV6-2 or TRBV6-3 to TRBJ1-5; 8 bases agree with TRBD1. The CDR3 length is 15 residues. V shed 7 bases, J shed 2 bases, and the junction held 7 bases outside the gene matches. Germline V CDR1 and CDR2: MNHEY, SVGEGT. CDR3 bases: TGTGCCAGCACCGCAGGGGGCGCGGGCAATCAGCCCCAGCATTTT. Its translation is CASTAGGAGNQPQHF.

The table lists this clonotype with a few counts. Compared with germline, one end of the junction differs, possibly owing to a read error. J is TRBJ1-1 and V is TRBV5-6; tentatively, D is TRBD1 (5 bases). CDR1 is SGHDT, CDR2 YYEEEE, per germline. The CDR3 contains 13 residues. The CDR3, as DNA: TGTGCCAGCAGCTCAGGGACGGGCACTGAAGCTCTCTTT. Residues: CASSSGTGTEALF.

In its sample, this clonotype was seen many times. This sequence joins TRBV20-1 and TRBJ2-7; the D is unclear. CDR3 size: 14 residues. Trimming shortened V by 1 base and J by 2 bases, and 12 bases separated the two germline ends. The germline V gene has CDR1 DFQATT and CDR2 SNEGSKA (reference sequence). CDR3: CSARGASFPYEQYF. DNA for the CDR3: TGCAGTGCTAGAGGAGCTTCATTCCCCTACGAGCAGTACTTC.

In this sample, this clonotype turned up once. V is TRBV6-1 and J is TRBJ2-7; perhaps TRBD2 as D (5 bases). Germline CDR1 and CDR2: MNHNS and SASEGT. V lost 7 bases, J lost 7 bases, and 11 bases lay in between. The CDR3 extends over 11 amino acids. The CDR3, as DNA: TGTGCCAGCACTGGACTCTATGAGCAGTACTTC. This gives the protein CASTGLYEQYF.